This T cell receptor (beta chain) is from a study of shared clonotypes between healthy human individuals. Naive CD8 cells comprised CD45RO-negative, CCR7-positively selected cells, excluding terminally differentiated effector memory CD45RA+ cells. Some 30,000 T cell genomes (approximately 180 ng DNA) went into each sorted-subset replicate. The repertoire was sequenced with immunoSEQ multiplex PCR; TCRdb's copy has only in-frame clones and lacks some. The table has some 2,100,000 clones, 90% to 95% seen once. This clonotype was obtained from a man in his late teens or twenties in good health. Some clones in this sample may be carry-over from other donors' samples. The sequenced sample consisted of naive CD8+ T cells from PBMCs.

CDR3 sequence reads: CASSITPGAYEQYF. The CDR3 DNA is TGTGCCAGTAGTATCACTCCGGGGGCCTACGAGCAGTACTTC. The V call is TRBV19, the J call TRBJ2-7; D may be TRBD2 (6 bases). CDR1 and CDR2 from the germline V gene are LNHDA and SQIVND (reference sequence). The germline V and J ends were trimmed by 3 bases and 2 bases, with 11 bases remaining between them. The CDR3 has 14 residues. Drawing the rest from reference TRBV19 and TRBJ2-7, the complete variable domain is DGGITQSPKYLFRKEGQNVTLSCEQNLNHDAMYWYRQDPGQGLRLIYYSQIVNDFQKGDIAEGYSVSREKKESFPLTVTSAQKNPTAFYLCASSITPGAYEQYFGPGTRLTVT.